These 29 T cell receptor beta chains originate from one sample sequenced in a study of technical replicates of blood from a few donors. This table comes from immunoSEQ multiplex PCR, and its TCRdb copy is limited to in-frame clones, with some not included. There are roughly 70,000 clones in the sample; more than 90% occur only once, and about 4.7% lies in the top ten. The specimen was PBMCs. These receptors all stem from a human donor in good health. Some clones in this sample may be carry-over from other donors' samples.

The chain uses TRBV2 and TRBJ2-2; 9 nucleotides agree with TRBD2. Germline CDR1 SNHLY, CDR2 FYNNEI. The CDR3 sequence is 17 residues long. V lost 1 base, J lost 4 bases, and 7 bases stayed unmatched. Written as DNA, the CDR3 is TGTGCCAGCAGTGAAGGGACTAGCGTTTTCGGCACCGGGGAGCTGTTTTTT. As protein: CASSEGTSVFGTGELFF.

The CDR3 coding sequence is TGTGCCTGGACCGGGACTAGGGAGAACAATGAGCAGTTCTTC. This gives the protein CAWTGTRENNEQFF. The chain combines TRBV30 with TRBJ2-1; 8 nucleotides line up with TRBD2. V shed 4 bases, J shed 5 bases, and the junction held 7 bases outside the gene matches. This CDR3 is built from 14 residues. Germline loops: CDR1 GTSNPN, CDR2 SVGIG (reference sequence).

There are a few counts of this clone. The V gene is TRBV7-9, the J gene TRBJ1-1; 7 bases line up with TRBD1. Germline CDR1 and CDR2: SEHNR and FQNEAQ (reference sequence). V was pared by 5 bases and J by 6 bases, with 9 bases of the junction left unmatched. This CDR3 spans 14 amino acids. The CDR3: CASSPRQGWAEAFF. CDR3 DNA: TGTGCCAGCAGCCCCAGACAGGGTTGGGCTGAAGCTTTCTTT.

V usage is TRBV5-1 and J usage is TRBJ2-3; TRBD1 matches 7 bases. V shed 1 base, J shed 6 bases, and the junction held 5 bases outside the gene matches. The CDR3 has 14 amino acids. CDR1 and CDR2 (germline): SGHRS, YFSETQ. Here the CDR3 reads CASSLTGVGDTQYF. As DNA, the CDR3 is TGCGCCAGCAGCTTGACAGGGGTAGGTGATACGCAGTATTTT.

The V call is TRBV2, the J call TRBJ2-3; the D is unclear. The CDR3 covers 12 residues. Trimming removed 6 bases from V and 4 bases from J, with 8 bases in between. CDR1 SNHLY and CDR2 FYNNEI come from the germline V gene. The CDR3 region is CASRQEADTQYF. CDR3 nucleotides: TGTGCCAGCAGGCAGGAAGCAGATACGCAGTATTTT. Combining the CDR3 with reference TRBV2 and TRBJ2-3 gives the whole variable domain EPEVTQTPSHQVTQMGQEVILRCVPISNHLYFYWYRQILGQKVEFLVSFYNNEISEKSEIFDDQFSVERPDGSNFTLKIRSTKLEDSAMYFCASRQEADTQYFGPGTRLTVL.

The chain has TRBV11-3 and TRBJ1-1; D may be TRBD1 (6 bases). This CDR3 spans 14 amino acids. Trimming took off 5 bases at V and 4 bases at J, with 14 bases between the two ends. Germline V gene sequence: CDR1 SGHNT, CDR2 YENEEA. CDR3: CASSLVTGRTEAFF. The CDR3 nucleotides are TGTGCCAGCAGCCTCGTTACAGGGCGCACTGAAGCTTTCTTT.

V gene TRBV4-3 combines with J gene TRBJ2-2, with 8 bases that match TRBD2. Trimming took 0 bases from V and 7 from J; bases not matched to a gene: 4. Germline V gene sequence: CDR1 LGHNA, CDR2 YSLEER. There are 15 residues in the CDR3. CDR3 nucleotide sequence: TGCGCCAGCAGCCAAGATGCGGGAGGAGGCGGGGAGCTGTTTTTT. Translating it yields CASSQDAGGGGELFF.

Regarding this clone: The sample contains more than one DNA sequence encoding this CDR3. CDR3: CASSLAAGSYEQYF. The CDR3 DNA is TGTGCCAGCAGCTTAGCGGCGGGCTCCTACGAGCAGTACTTC. The genes are TRBV7-6 and TRBJ2-7; D is possibly TRBD2 (5 bases). Between the trimmed V and J ends, which lost 0 bases and 0 bases, there was a span of 6 bases. Germline assignment: CDR1 SGHVS and CDR2 FNYEAQ. This CDR3 has 14 amino acids.

The J gene is TRBJ1-5, the V gene TRBV30; a weak D match, TRBD1 (5 bases). CDR3 size: 13 residues. Trimming pared 2 bases from V and 6 bases from J, leaving 11 bases between. Germline loops: CDR1 GTSNPN, CDR2 SVGIG (reference sequence). CDR3 in amino acids: CAWSLRELQPQHF. The CDR3 DNA sequence: TGTGCCTGGAGTCTCAGGGAACTTCAGCCCCAGCATTTT.

The chain carries TRBV2 and TRBJ2-5; 7 bases align to TRBD1. The junction had 12 bases not matched to a gene; V was cut back by 6 bases and J by 5 bases. The CDR3 contains 15 residues. Germline V gene data show CDR1 as SNHLY and CDR2 as FYNNEI. The DNA of the CDR3 is TGTGCCAGCAGCGCGACAGGGCCGTATCAGGAGACCCAGTACTTC. Protein sequence: CASSATGPYQETQYF. The variable domain in full, with the rest retrieved from reference TRBV2 and TRBJ2-5, is EPEVTQTPSHQVTQMGQEVILRCVPISNHLYFYWYRQILGQKVEFLVSFYNNEISEKSEIFDDQFSVERPDGSNFTLKIRSTKLEDSAMYFCASSATGPYQETQYFGPGTRLLVL.

The rearrangement uses TRBV29-1 and TRBJ2-3, with D unclear. V dropped 3 bases and J dropped 3 bases, with 7 bases sitting between them. Per germline, CDR1 SQVTM and CDR2 ANQGSEA. This CDR3 region has 12 residues. CDR3 region: CSVEWLTDTQYF. The CDR3 bases are TGCAGCGTTGAGTGGCTTACAGATACGCAGTATTTT.

The chain combines TRBV21-1 with TRBJ2-7; the table calls TRBD2, which could not be checked here. TRBV21-1 is tagged as a pseudogene. The CDR3 sequence is 16 residues long. The DNA of the CDR3 is TGTGCCAGCAGCACTCACCGGTGCCCCGTCTCCTACGAGCAGTACTTC. Encoded protein: CASSTHRCPVSYEQYF.

The chain carries TRBV2 and TRBJ2-1; 9 bases match TRBD2. This CDR3 is built from 14 residues. After removal of 4 bases from V and 8 bases from J, the junction contained 6 bases not matched to a gene. Germline V gene sequence: CDR1 SNHLY, CDR2 FYNNEI. The CDR3 nucleotides are TGTGCCAGCAGTGTAGGCGGGGGGGTCGATGAGCAGTTCTTC. Translating gives CASSVGGGVDEQFF.

The J gene is TRBJ2-3, the V gene TRBV5-4; 8 bases are shared with TRBD2. From germline, CDR1 is SGHNT and CDR2 YYREEE (reference sequence). Trimming at V came to 0 bases and at J to 7 bases, leaving 10 bases not matched to a gene. This CDR3 contains 16 residues. CDR3 region: CASSLEPGLDTYTQYF. CDR3 bases: TGTGCCAGCAGCTTGGAGCCGGGACTAGATACTTATACGCAGTATTTT.

The chain carries TRBV15 and TRBJ1-5; D is uncertain. Between the trimmed V and J ends, which lost 1 base and 1 base, there was a span of 8 bases. Per germline, CDR1 LNHNV and CDR2 YYDKDF (reference sequence). The CDR3 is 15 amino acids. CDR3 DNA sequence: TGTGCCACCAGCAGAGGTAGCCAGAGCAATCAGCCCCAGCATTTT. Protein sequence: CATSRGSQSNQPQHF.

V gene TRBV7-3 combines with J gene TRBJ2-5; 9 bases map to TRBD2. Germline CDR1 SGHTA, CDR2 FQGTGA. The CDR3 runs to 17 residues. V gave up 0 bases and J gave up 7 bases; unmatched junction bases: 12. The CDR3 here is CASSLTSGSTSEATQYF. CDR3 nucleotides: TGTGCCAGCAGCTTAACTAGCGGGAGTACTTCGGAAGCGACCCAGTACTTC.

This chain uses TRBV30 with TRBJ2-2, with D perhaps matching TRBD2 (6 bases). The V gene's germline CDR1 is GTSNPN and CDR2 SVGIG (reference sequence). The CDR3 contains 13 residues. Trimming took off 0 bases at V and 6 bases at J, with 8 bases between the two ends. The CDR3 sequence: CAWSVPGAGELFF. The CDR3 coding sequence is TGTGCCTGGAGTGTACCGGGAGCCGGGGAGCTGTTTTTT.

This chain connects TRBV7-2 to TRBJ2-7; D perhaps matches TRBD2 (5 bases). Germline CDR1 is SGHTA and CDR2 is FQGNSA. The CDR3 runs to 12 residues. Between the trimmed V and J ends, which lost 5 bases and 6 bases, there was a span of 11 bases. In nucleotides, the CDR3 is TGTGCCAGCAGCCCGGACTGGGCCGAGCAGTACTTC. The encoded protein is CASSPDWAEQYF.

This clone was seen more than once but under ten times. This rearrangement joins TRBV15 to TRBJ2-1, with TRBD1 identical over 11 bases. The CDR3 runs 14 residues. CDR1 and CDR2 from the germline V gene are LNHNV and YYDKDF (reference sequence). The V gene end was trimmed by 4 bases and the J gene end by 7 bases; junction bases not matched to a gene: 3. CDR3 residues: CATSTGTGGNEQFF. Written as DNA, the CDR3 is TGTGCCACCAGCACCGGGACAGGGGGTAATGAGCAGTTCTTC. The full variable domain, in which reference TRBV15 and TRBJ2-1 provide the parts outside the CDR3, is DAMVIQNPRYQVTQFGKPVTLSCSQTLNHNVMYWYQQKSSQAPKLLFHYYDKDFNNEADTPDNFQSRRPNTSFCFLDIRSPGLGDTAMYLCATSTGTGGNEQFFGPGTRLTVL.

This clone has just one count. The V and J genes are TRBV5-6 and TRBJ2-5; 14 bases map to TRBD2. Germline CDR1 is SGHDT and CDR2 is YYEEEE. Germline trimming cut 4 bases from V and 2 bases from J; bases unmatched to any gene: 7. The CDR3 is made up of 17 amino acids. The CDR3 sequence: CASSPLGLAGGQETQYF. CDR3 DNA: TGTGCCAGCAGCCCGCTCGGACTAGCGGGGGGACAAGAGACCCAGTACTTC. The variable domain in full, with the rest retrieved from reference TRBV5-6 and TRBJ2-5, is DAGVTQSPTHLIKTRGQQVTLRCSPKSGHDTVSWYQQALGQGPQFIFQYYEEEERQRGNFPDRFSGHQFPNYSSELNVNALLLGDSALYLCASSPLGLAGGQETQYFGPGTRLLVL.

This chain joins TRBV4-1 and TRBJ1-2, with D unclear. Trimming took 5 bases from V and 6 from J, leaving 13 bases between them. The CDR3 spans 13 residues. Germline CDR1 and CDR2: MGHRA and YSYEKL. In nucleotides, the CDR3 is TGCGCCAGCAGCTCGATGGCCGCCCATGGCTACACCTTC. As protein: CASSSMAAHGYTF.

A note on this clone: A read error may produce the germline difference seen at one junction end. The chain combines TRBV4-2 with TRBJ2-3; 10 positions agree with TRBD2. In germline, CDR1 is LGHNA, CDR2 YNFKEQ. The CDR3 runs 17 residues. CDR3 nucleotide sequence: TGTGCCAGCAGCCAAGATCCGGCTAGCGGGAGCAGAGATACGCAGTATTTT. Translating gives CASSQDPASGSRDTQYF.

This chain joins TRBV7-9 and TRBJ2-5; 8 bases are shared with TRBD1. The junction had 10 bases not matched to a gene; V was cut back by 5 bases and J by 5 bases. Germline V gene data show CDR1 as SEHNR and CDR2 as FQNEAQ (reference sequence). CDR3 length: 15 residues. CDR3 loop: CASSPDRGNGETQYF. Written as DNA, the CDR3 is TGTGCCAGCAGCCCCGACAGGGGAAATGGGGAGACCCAGTACTTC.

The chain has TRBV27 and TRBJ2-2, with D possibly TRBD1 on 6 matching bases. Trimming cost V 6 bases and J 3 bases, with 17 bases left between them. Germline V CDR1 and CDR2: MNHEY, SMNVEV (reference sequence). CDR3 length: 16 residues. The CDR3, as DNA: TGTGCCAGCAGGGGACATATGGGGCGGGACACCGGGGAGCTGTTTTTT. Translated: CASRGHMGRDTGELFF.

This chain links TRBV9 with TRBJ2-3, with 8 bases that match TRBD2. CDR3 size: 15 residues. V lost 4 bases and J lost 0; bases outside the gene matches: 4. Looked up from germline, CDR1 is SGDLS and CDR2 is YYNGEE. CDR3 region: CASSSTGGSTDTQYF. DNA of the CDR3: TGTGCCAGCAGCTCTACGGGGGGGAGCACAGATACGCAGTATTTT.

The chain recombines TRBV6-6 with TRBJ2-1, with 9 bases aligning to TRBD2. Germline V lookup: CDR1 MNHNY, CDR2 SVGAGI (reference sequence). The CDR3 length is 15 residues. The V segment lost 5 bases and the J segment 5 bases; nucleotides outside the gene matches: 7. The CDR3 DNA reads TGTGCCAGCAGTCAACCCGCGGGAGGGCACAATGAGCAGTTCTTC. It yields the protein CASSQPAGGHNEQFF.

CDR3 nucleotides: TGTGCCAGCAGCGTAGCGGGGGACAGAGTGTATGGGGAGACCCAGTACTTC. Its protein product is CASSVAGDRVYGETQYF. The rearrangement links TRBV9 to TRBJ2-5; D is perhaps TRBD1 (7 bases). With 0 bases removed from V and 5 bases from J, the gap between germline ends came to 20 bases. Per germline, CDR1 SGDLS and CDR2 YYNGEE. CDR3 length: 17 amino acids.

The rearrangement uses TRBV10-3 and TRBJ1-2, with 7 bases lining up with TRBD1. CDR3 length: 12 residues. Germline assignment: CDR1 ENHRY and CDR2 SYGVKD. J gave up 14 bases and V 4 bases, and 10 bases lay outside the gene matches. The CDR3, as DNA: TGTGCCATCAGTGGGGACAGCGGAATGGAGACCTTC. Its protein product is CAISGDSGMETF.

The CDR3 sequence is CAISEGVGTAQETQYF. The CDR3 DNA reads TGTGCCATCAGTGAGGGGGTCGGGACAGCCCAAGAGACCCAGTACTTC. The gene calls are TRBV10-3 and TRBJ2-5; 7 bases fit TRBD1. The CDR3 extends over 16 amino acids. V dropped 2 bases and J dropped 1; count of bases not matched to a gene: 7. Germline V lookup: CDR1 ENHRY, CDR2 SYGVKD.